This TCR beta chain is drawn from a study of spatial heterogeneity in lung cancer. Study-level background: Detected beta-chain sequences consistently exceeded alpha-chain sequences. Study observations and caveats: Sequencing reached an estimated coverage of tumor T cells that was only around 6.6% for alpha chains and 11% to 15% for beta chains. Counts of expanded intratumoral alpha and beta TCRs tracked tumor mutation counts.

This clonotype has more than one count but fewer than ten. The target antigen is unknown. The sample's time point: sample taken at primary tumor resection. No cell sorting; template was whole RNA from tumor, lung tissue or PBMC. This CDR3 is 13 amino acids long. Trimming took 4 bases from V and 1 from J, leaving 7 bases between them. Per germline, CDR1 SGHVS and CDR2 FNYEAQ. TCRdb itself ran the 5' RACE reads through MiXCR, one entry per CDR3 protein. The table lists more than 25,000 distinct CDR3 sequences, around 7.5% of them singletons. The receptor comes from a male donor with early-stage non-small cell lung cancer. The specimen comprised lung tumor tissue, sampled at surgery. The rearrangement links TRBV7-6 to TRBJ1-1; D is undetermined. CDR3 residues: CASSSQENTEAFF. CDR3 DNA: TGTGCCAGCAGCTCCCAGGAGAACACTGAAGCTTTCTTT.